This T cell receptor (beta chain) originates from a study of blood T cell repertoires in COVID-19 (dated by TCRdb to the early 2020s). With regard to the full study: Collaborator samples came from the United States, Italy and Spain and covered acute and convalescent phases of COVID-19. The repertoires were made available in a free public database intended to serve as a resource for research on the immune response to SARS-CoV-2. The sample metadata nearly always contained a de-identified subject ID, COVID-19 status, age in years and sex. HLA class I and class II types, where available, came from metadata supplied by the sample provider rather than from assay-based typing. Samples came from the ongoing ImmuneRACE study (first 160 participants) plus 1,254 subjects from 6 global collaborators. The prospective study material was composed of cDNA or gDNA derived from T cells, B-cell-depleted T cells, or PBMCs. The dataset comprised deeply sampled blood TCRbeta repertoires from subjects exposed to, actively infected with, or recovered from COVID-19.

TCRbeta CDR3 regions were amplified from genomic DNA using the immunoSEQ Assay, a bias-controlled multiplex PCR. On the study's bioinformatics: The number of nucleated cells in each sample was estimated from the amplification of reference gene primers within the assay. To quantify the absolute abundance of each unique TCRbeta CDR3 rearrangement, sequence reads were collapsed and filtered. For each sample, productive Simpson clonality was calculated as the square root of Simpson's diversity index over productive rearrangements. What TCRdb holds here is the immuneACCESS table cut down to in-frame rearrangements. Part of the clones is not present; checked against another copy, under half of the missing clones reflect an unresolved V gene, and the others are unexplained. V and J calls and clone size are copied from that table; D and trimming were computed from the DNA. The sample yields 150,000 to 200,000 clones; roughly 82% were counted once. 4% to 6.5% of the sample is held by the ten biggest clonotypes.

Overall results and qualifications from the work: Clinical and demographic metadata were provided uncurated, with the amount varying by source and participant.

Enrolling through a virtual design, the prospective study's participants ranged in age from about 18 to 89 years and lived across about two dozen United States geographic areas. To assign participants to cohorts, the prospective study relied on clinical history that participants themselves reported in a screening survey and a study questionnaire. In the prospective study, mobile phlebotomists collected whole blood, serum and a nasopharyngeal or oropharyngeal swab from each participant. Over an approximately 2-month period, participants in the prospective study had the option of providing additional blood draws and questionnaires. Before DNA extraction, blood samples from the prospective study were shipped at room temperature or frozen. This clone was found once. Its antigen remains undetermined. It has no much larger one-base neighbor in the sample; base qualities were not kept. The receptor was derived from an older woman with acute COVID-19. Sample: PBMCs or T cells enriched from blood (not recorded which).

The sequenced DNA is TGTGCCAGCATCGAAGAGGGGGCCGGGGCCAACGTCCTGACTTTC. Translation gives CASIEEGAGANVLTF. The rearrangement joined TRBV6-6 to TRBJ2-6, and 7 bases in between align with TRBD1. Germline trimming: 7 bases from V, 4 bases from J; junction bases outside gene matches: 7. The CDR3, cysteine through phenylalanine, is 15 amino acids long. Kept here is only the CDR3 DNA, which spans 45 bases and is read in frame from base 1. CDR1 and CDR2 are read off the germline V gene (reference sequence) as MNHNY and SVGAGI.